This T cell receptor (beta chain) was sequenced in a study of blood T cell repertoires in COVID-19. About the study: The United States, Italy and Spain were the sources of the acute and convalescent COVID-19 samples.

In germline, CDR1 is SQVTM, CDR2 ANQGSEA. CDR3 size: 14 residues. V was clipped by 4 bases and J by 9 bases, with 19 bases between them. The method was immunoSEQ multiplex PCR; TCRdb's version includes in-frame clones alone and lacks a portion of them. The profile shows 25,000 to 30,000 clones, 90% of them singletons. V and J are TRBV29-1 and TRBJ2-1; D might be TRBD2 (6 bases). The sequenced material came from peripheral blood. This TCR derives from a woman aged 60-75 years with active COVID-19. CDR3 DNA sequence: TGCAGCGTTGGGGGGTTCGCTAGCGTCAGTGAGCAGTTCTTC. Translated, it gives CSVGGFASVSEQFF.